This entry lists 17 T cell receptor beta chains sequenced from one sample in a study of T cell changes during pregnancy in multiple sclerosis. TCRdb keeps only in-frame clones here, not all; method: immunoSEQ multiplex PCR. The sample contains approximately 57,000 clones, less than 95% of which appear only once. The source was peripheral blood, collected after pregnancy. Receptors originate from a female donor in good health, enrolled as a control in a pregnancy study.

This rearrangement joins TRBV14 to TRBJ2-1, with D possibly matching TRBD1 (6 bases). The CDR3 loop spans 14 amino acids. CDR1 is SGHDN and CDR2 is FVKESK in the germline V gene. Trimming removed 0 bases at V and 8 bases at J, with 11 bases between. The CDR3: CASSQDERGYEQFF. As DNA, the CDR3 is TGTGCCAGCAGCCAAGATGAGAGGGGGTATGAGCAGTTCTTC.

CDR3 coding DNA: TGTGCCAGTAGTATCGTGACGGAACAGTATGGCTACACCTTC. Translated: CASSIVTEQYGYTF. The chain uses TRBV19 and TRBJ1-2; no clear D gene. The V and J ends lost 3 bases and 5 bases respectively, with 13 bases between them. The CDR3 length is 14 residues. Germline V lookup: CDR1 LNHDA, CDR2 SQIVND (reference sequence). Full variable domain (outside the CDR3, taken from reference TRBV19 and TRBJ1-2): DGGITQSPKYLFRKEGQNVTLSCEQNLNHDAMYWYRQDPGQGLRLIYYSQIVNDFQKGDIAEGYSVSREKKESFPLTVTSAQKNPTAFYLCASSIVTEQYGYTFGSGTRLTVV.

This clone was recorded only once. V is TRBV7-9 and J is TRBJ2-3, with a weak D call TRBD1 (6 bases). This CDR3 has 15 amino acids. Germline V lookup: CDR1 SEHNR, CDR2 FQNEAQ (reference sequence). V gave up 5 bases and J gave up 4 bases, with 16 bases separating them. Here the CDR3 DNA reads TGTGCCAGCAGCCCACGGTGGGGGCGGGCAGATACGCAGTATTTT. Encoded protein: CASSPRWGRADTQYF.

The V call is TRBV7-9, the J call TRBJ2-1, with D tentatively TRBD2 (5 bases). Trimming cost V 5 bases and J 2 bases, with 7 bases left between them. The CDR3 is made up of 13 amino acids. Germline CDR1 is SEHNR and CDR2 is FQNEAQ (reference sequence). CDR3 amino acids: CASSPGTYNEQFF. CDR3 in DNA: TGTGCCAGCAGCCCCGGGACCTACAATGAGCAGTTCTTC.

The chain recombines TRBV7-2 with TRBJ2-3; 10 nucleotides match TRBD2. The CDR3 is made up of 16 amino acids. The V segment lost 7 bases and the J segment 1 base; nucleotides outside the gene matches: 8. CDR1 and CDR2 from the germline V gene are SGHTA and FQGNSA. This CDR3 is CASKERGGWGTDTQYF. DNA of the CDR3: TGTGCCAGCAAGGAGCGGGGGGGCTGGGGCACAGATACGCAGTATTTT.

The gene calls are TRBV6-5 and TRBJ2-7; no reliable D call. CDR1 and CDR2 (germline): MNHEY, SVGAGI. Trimming left V 5 bases short and J 6 bases short, with 17 bases between. The CDR3 sequence is 14 residues long. In DNA, the CDR3 is TGTGCCAGCAGTACGACACGTGGTGGGTCCGAGCAGTACTTC. It is translated as CASSTTRGGSEQYF.

This chain connects TRBV19 to TRBJ1-1; 8 bases match TRBD1. Trimming cost V 4 bases and J 5 bases; bases outside gene matches: 9. This CDR3 is 15 amino acids long. Germline CDR1 is LNHDA and CDR2 is SQIVND (reference sequence). CDR3 sequence: CASSTKDRGITEAFF. In DNA, the CDR3 is TGTGCCAGTAGTACTAAAGACAGGGGTATAACTGAAGCTTTCTTT.

The chain joins TRBV28 to TRBJ2-7; weak D call: TRBD2 (6 bases). The V gene lost 5 bases and the J gene lost 8 bases, with 10 bases spanning the gap. CDR1 and CDR2 from the germline V gene are MDHEN and SYDVKM. The CDR3 spans 11 residues. The CDR3 is CASSTREKQYF. For the CDR3, the DNA is TGTGCCAGCAGTACCCGGGAGAAGCAGTACTTC.

V usage is TRBV28 and J usage is TRBJ1-6; 7 bases match TRBD1. Trimming cost V 3 bases and J 6 bases; bases outside gene matches: 8. Per germline, CDR1 MDHEN and CDR2 SYDVKM. The CDR3 is 16 amino acids. This CDR3 is CASSFSQGLRNSPLHF. CDR3 nucleotide sequence: TGTGCCAGCAGTTTCTCACAGGGGCTCCGTAATTCACCCCTCCACTTT.

The chain has TRBV19 and TRBJ1-4; no reliable D call. The CDR3 has 15 residues. CDR1 and CDR2 from the germline V gene are LNHDA and SQIVND (reference sequence). Between the trimmed V and J ends, which lost 7 bases and 7 bases, there was a span of 19 bases. The CDR3 spells CASMQVSIGGEKLFF. The CDR3 region has the DNA TGTGCCAGTATGCAGGTCTCCATAGGTGGTGAAAAACTGTTTTTT.

The gene calls are TRBV6-5 and TRBJ2-5; TRBD1 matches 8 bases. The V gene's germline CDR1 is MNHEY and CDR2 SVGAGI. J was trimmed by 5 bases and V by 8 bases; bases with no gene match: 4. This CDR3 has 12 residues. The CDR3 sequence: CASGQGLETQYF. In DNA, the CDR3 is TGTGCCAGCGGACAGGGCTTGGAGACCCAGTACTTC.

The rearrangement joins TRBV19 to TRBJ1-1; 8 bases are a match to TRBD1. Germline CDR1 LNHDA, CDR2 SQIVND (reference sequence). The CDR3 sequence is 15 residues long. V lost 2 bases, J lost 4 bases, and 6 bases stayed unmatched. The CDR3 protein is CASSISRGLSTEAFF. The CDR3 nucleotides are TGTGCCAGTAGTATAAGCAGGGGGCTCAGCACTGAAGCTTTCTTT.

In nucleotides, the CDR3 is TGCAGCGTTGATAGAGACACTGAAGCTTTCTTT. Translating it yields CSVDRDTEAFF. The rearrangement links TRBV29-1 to TRBJ1-1; D ambiguous. The CDR3 is made up of 11 amino acids. The V end lost 3 bases, the J end lost 3 bases, and 5 bases lay between the germline ends. CDR1 is SQVTM and CDR2 is ANQGSEA in the germline V gene.

The table lists this clone with a count of one. The rearrangement links TRBV5-6 to TRBJ2-6; D possibly corresponds to TRBD1 (6 bases). Trimming left V 0 bases short and J 0 bases short, with 13 bases between. CDR3 length: 18 residues. Germline assignment: CDR1 SGHDT and CDR2 YYEEEE. The CDR3 sequence: CASSLARGPSSGANVLTF. As DNA, the CDR3 is TGTGCCAGCAGCTTGGCCAGGGGCCCTTCCTCTGGGGCCAACGTCCTGACTTTC.

V and J are TRBV5-1 and TRBJ2-7, with TRBD1 matching 8 bases. V was pared by 3 bases and J by 4 bases, with 12 bases of the junction left unmatched. The CDR3 totals 16 residues. Germline assignment: CDR1 SGHRS and CDR2 YFSETQ. The CDR3 is CASSSAGGSTNYEQYF. In nucleotides, the CDR3 is TGCGCCAGCAGCTCAGCAGGGGGCTCAACCAATTACGAGCAGTACTTC.

V gene TRBV21-1 combines with J gene TRBJ2-7; the table's TRBD2 call for D was not verified on the DNA. TRBV21-1 counts as a pseudogene. The CDR3 runs 15 residues. The CDR3 DNA sequence: TGTGCCAGCAGACGAAGGACTAGCGGGCCCTACGAGCAGTACTTC. It codes for CASRRRTSGPYEQYF.

This sequence joins TRBV6-5 and TRBJ2-3; TRBD2 matches at 7 bases. Germline V gene lookup returns CDR1 MNHEY and CDR2 SVGAGI. Germline trimming cut 2 bases from V and 2 bases from J; bases unmatched to any gene: 4. The CDR3 covers 15 residues. Here the CDR3 reads CASSYGLADTDTQYF. CDR3 in DNA: TGTGCCAGCAGTTACGGTCTAGCGGACACAGATACGCAGTATTTT.